The 6 T cell receptor beta chains presented below share a single source sample, sequenced in a study of T cells after yellow fever vaccination. TCRdb re-derived calls from the 5' RACE reads in MiXCR, one entry per CDR3 protein. The sample yields more than 90,000 distinct CDR3 sequences, roughly 8.9% seen once. Sample: CD8+ T cells sorted from PBMCs, taken 45 days after the yellow fever booster vaccination. The origin of the receptors is a man under 40 who received the YFV17D yellow fever vaccine.

With respect to this clonotype: This may be a read error: a much more frequent sequence differs by one nucleotide. This sequence joins TRBV7-8 and TRBJ2-2; D remains ambiguous. The germline V and J ends were trimmed by 7 bases and 8 bases, with 11 bases remaining between them. The CDR3 consists of 12 residues. Germline CDR1 SGHVS, CDR2 FQNEAQ. CDR3 bases: TGTGCCAGCATCCCTGGCGTTGGGGAGCTGTTTTTT. Translation: CASIPGVGELFF. The entire variable domain, with the rest obtained from reference TRBV7-8 and TRBJ2-2, is as follows: GAGVSQSPRYKVAKRGQDVALRCDPISGHVSLFWYQQALGQGPEFLTYFQNEAQLDKSGLPSDRFFAERPEGSVSTLKIQRTQQEDSAVYLCASIPGVGELFFGEGSRLTVL.

On this clonotype itself: Given a much more abundant clone one base away, this may be a read error. The chain combines TRBV5-5 with TRBJ2-1; 9 bases line up with TRBD2. Germline values: CDR1 SGHKS, CDR2 YYEKEE (reference sequence). The CDR3 sequence is 17 residues long. CDR3 nucleotide sequence: TGTGCCACCAGCTTCCTCCTAGCGGGAAGCTACAATGCTGAGCAGTTCTTC. Its translation is CATSFLLAGSYNAEQFF. Full variable domain (outside the CDR3, taken from reference TRBV5-5 and TRBJ2-1): DAGVTQSPTHLIKTRGQQVTLRCSPISGHKSVSWYQQVLGQGPQFIFQYYEKEERGRGNFPDRFSARQFPNYSSELNVNALLLGDSALYLCATSFLLAGSYNAEQFFGPGTRLTVL.

This clonotype was recorded many times. The chain uses TRBV4-3 and TRBJ2-7; D might be TRBD2 (5 bases). Germline V gene sequence: CDR1 LGHNA, CDR2 YSLEER. Trimming removed 0 bases from V and 6 bases from J, with 30 bases in between. This CDR3 has 20 residues. CDR3 amino acids: CASSQEYPVVAQPVWFEQYF. The CDR3 DNA follows: TGCGCCAGCAGCCAAGAATACCCGGTGGTAGCGCAGCCCGTGTGGTTCGAGCAGTACTTC.

In its sample, this clonotype was seen a few times. The chain is built from TRBV27 and TRBJ1-5; no clear D gene. V was trimmed by 3 bases and J by 2 bases, leaving 11 bases between them. CDR1 is MNHEY, CDR2 SMNVEV, per germline (reference sequence). This CDR3 comprises 15 residues. CDR3 sequence (DNA): TGTGCCAGCAGTTTTCATTTCCCCGGCAATCAGCCCCAGCATTTT. This sequence encodes CASSFHFPGNQPQHF.

This clonotype was found many times. A much larger clone is a single base away; this may be a read error. The genes are TRBV6-5 and TRBJ2-2, with D unclear. Between the trimmed V and J ends, which lost 5 bases and 5 bases, there was a span of 3 bases. The germline gives CDR1 MNHEY, CDR2 SVGAGI. This CDR3 comprises 11 residues. The CDR3 spells CASSATGELFF. The CDR3 nucleotides read TGTGCCAGCAGTGCAACCGGGGAGCTGTTTTTT.

The rearrangement links TRBV12-3 or TRBV12-4 to TRBJ2-5; TRBD2 aligns across 7 bases. The CDR3 has 14 residues. V gave up 5 bases and J gave up 6 bases; unmatched junction bases: 9. This CDR3 reads CASSRGEGLQTQYF. CDR3 sequence (DNA): TGTGCCAGCAGTCGGGGGGAAGGCTTGCAGACCCAGTACTTC.